This T cell receptor (beta chain) was documented in a study of T cell responses to AZD1222 COVID-19 vaccine. For this clone: What it binds is unknown.

V was pared by 2 bases and J by 1 base, with 15 bases between. In germline, CDR1 is SGHTA, CDR2 FQGTGA. There are 18 residues in the CDR3. Assay used: immunoSEQ multiplex PCR; TCRdb lists only in-frame clones, some missing. The sample has fewer than 130,000 clones, roughly 87% seen once. General study results and limits: Only six or seven AZD1222 recipients were seropositive at baseline. Unmutated variant regions reportedly attract nearly half of all spike-specific TCRs.

The receptor's source is an adult who received the AZD1222 COVID-19 vaccine. The sequencing here drew on peripheral blood, taken 28 days after the second AZD1222 dose. The genes are TRBV7-3 and TRBJ2-6; D is ambiguous. The CDR3 is CASSLVPPSISGANVLTF. Here the CDR3 DNA reads TGTGCCAGCAGCTTAGTTCCTCCCTCTATATCTGGGGCCAACGTCCTGACTTTC.